This T cell receptor (beta chain) was documented in a study of cytomegalovirus exposure and HLA in healthy donors. Study-level results: Accurate prediction of most subjects' HLA-A and HLA-B alleles from TCR beta sequences was reported. Researchers reported in a later analysis that a missense DCLRE1C variant was tied to TCR beta V- and J-gene trimming.

The CDR3 has 14 residues. Per germline, CDR1 SGHDT and CDR2 YYEEEE. Trimming left V 3 bases short and J 2 bases short, with 11 bases between. With 60 Vbeta and 13 Jbeta primers, the PCR was carried out. The method was immunoSEQ multiplex PCR; TCRdb's version includes in-frame clones alone and lacks a portion of them. The sample yields about 180,000 clones, 80% seen once. About this clone: Its antigen is currently unknown.

The TCR was taken from a girl aged 5 to 17 in good health and CMV-seropositive. Sequencing was carried out using PBMCs. The genes are TRBV5-6 and TRBJ1-2; a weak D match, TRBD1 (5 bases). In DNA, the CDR3 is TGTGCCAGCAGCTGTACTGCAGGGAACTATGGCTACACCTTC. Translating gives CASSCTAGNYGYTF.